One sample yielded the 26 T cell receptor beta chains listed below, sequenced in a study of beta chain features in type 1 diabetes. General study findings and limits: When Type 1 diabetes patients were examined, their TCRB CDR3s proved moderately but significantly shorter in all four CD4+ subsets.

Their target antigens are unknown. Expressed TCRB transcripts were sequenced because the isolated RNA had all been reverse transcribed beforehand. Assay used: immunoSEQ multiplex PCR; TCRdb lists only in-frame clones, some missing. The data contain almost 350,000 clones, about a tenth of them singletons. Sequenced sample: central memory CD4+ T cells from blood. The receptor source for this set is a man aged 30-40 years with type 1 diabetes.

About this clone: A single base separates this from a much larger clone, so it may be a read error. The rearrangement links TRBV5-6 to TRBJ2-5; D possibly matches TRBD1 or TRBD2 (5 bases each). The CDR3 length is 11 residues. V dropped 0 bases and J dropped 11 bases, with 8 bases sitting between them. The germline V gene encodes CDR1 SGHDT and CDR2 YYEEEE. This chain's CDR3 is CASSLEGEQYF. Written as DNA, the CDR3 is TGTGCCAGCAGCTTGGAAGGGGAGCAGTACTTC.

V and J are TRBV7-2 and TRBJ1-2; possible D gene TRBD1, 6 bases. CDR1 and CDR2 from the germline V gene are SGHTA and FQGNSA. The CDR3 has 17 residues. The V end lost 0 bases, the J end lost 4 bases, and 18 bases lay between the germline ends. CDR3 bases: TGTGCCAGCAGCTTAGCCGGGGGGGCAGCCCTGGGCTATGGCTACACCTTC. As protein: CASSLAGGAALGYGYTF. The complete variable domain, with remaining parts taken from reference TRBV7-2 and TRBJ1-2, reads GAGVSQSPSNKVTEKGKDVELRCDPISGHTALYWYRQSLGQGLEFLIYFQGNSAPDKSGLPSDRFSAERTGGSVSTLTIQRTQQEDSAVYLCASSLAGGAALGYGYTFGSGTRLTVV.

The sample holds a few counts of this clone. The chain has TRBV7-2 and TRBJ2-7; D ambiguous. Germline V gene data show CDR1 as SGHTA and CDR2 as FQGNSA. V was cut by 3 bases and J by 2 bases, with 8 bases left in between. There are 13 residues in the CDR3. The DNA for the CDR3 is TGTGCCAGCAGCTTGGCAATCACCTACGAGCAGTACTTC. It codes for CASSLAITYEQYF.

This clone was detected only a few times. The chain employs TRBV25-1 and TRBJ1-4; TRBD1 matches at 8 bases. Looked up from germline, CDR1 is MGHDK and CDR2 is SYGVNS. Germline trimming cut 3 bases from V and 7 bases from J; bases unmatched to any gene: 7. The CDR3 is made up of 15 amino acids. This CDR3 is CASSDSLTGVEKLFF. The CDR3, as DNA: TGTGCCAGCAGTGACAGTTTGACAGGGGTTGAAAAACTGTTTTTT.

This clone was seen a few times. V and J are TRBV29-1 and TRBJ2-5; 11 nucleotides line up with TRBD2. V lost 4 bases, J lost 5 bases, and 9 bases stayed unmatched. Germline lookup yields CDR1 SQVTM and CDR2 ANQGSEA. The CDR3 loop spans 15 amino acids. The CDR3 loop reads CSVGLAGSRGETQYF. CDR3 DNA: TGCAGCGTTGGACTAGCGGGGTCCCGGGGGGAGACCCAGTACTTC.

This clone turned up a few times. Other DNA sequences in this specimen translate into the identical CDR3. CDR3 residues: CASSLTGTNEKLFF. The DNA for the CDR3 is TGTGCCAGCAGCTTAACAGGGACCAATGAAAAACTGTTTTTT. This sequence joins TRBV7-2 and TRBJ1-4, with D maybe TRBD1 (6 bases). Germline CDR1 and CDR2: SGHTA and FQGNSA. Trimming removed 2 bases at V and 5 bases at J, with 9 bases between. This CDR3 is 14 amino acids long.

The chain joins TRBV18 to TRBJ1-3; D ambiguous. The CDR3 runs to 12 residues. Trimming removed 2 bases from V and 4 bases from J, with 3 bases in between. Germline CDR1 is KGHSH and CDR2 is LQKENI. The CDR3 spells CASSPEGNTIYF. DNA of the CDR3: TGTGCCAGCTCACCAGAGGGAAACACCATATATTTT.

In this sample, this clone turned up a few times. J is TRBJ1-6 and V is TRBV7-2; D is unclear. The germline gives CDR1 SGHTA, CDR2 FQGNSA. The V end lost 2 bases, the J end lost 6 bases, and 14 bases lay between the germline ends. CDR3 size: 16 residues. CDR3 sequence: CASSLQAAGSNSPLHF. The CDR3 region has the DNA TGTGCCAGCAGCTTACAGGCAGCCGGATCTAATTCACCCCTCCACTTT.

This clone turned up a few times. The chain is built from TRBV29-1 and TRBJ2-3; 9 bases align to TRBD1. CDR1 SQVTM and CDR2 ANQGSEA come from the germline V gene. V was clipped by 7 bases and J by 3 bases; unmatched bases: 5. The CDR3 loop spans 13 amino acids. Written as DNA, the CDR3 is TGCAGCGCTGGACAGGGGTGGACAGATACGCAGTATTTT. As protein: CSAGQGWTDTQYF.

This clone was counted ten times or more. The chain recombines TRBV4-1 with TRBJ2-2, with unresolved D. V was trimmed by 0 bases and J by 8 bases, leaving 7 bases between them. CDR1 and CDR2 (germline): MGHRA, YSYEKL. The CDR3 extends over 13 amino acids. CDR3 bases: TGCGCCAGCAGCCAAGATGGGCCAGGGGAGCTGTTTTTT. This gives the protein CASSQDGPGELFF.

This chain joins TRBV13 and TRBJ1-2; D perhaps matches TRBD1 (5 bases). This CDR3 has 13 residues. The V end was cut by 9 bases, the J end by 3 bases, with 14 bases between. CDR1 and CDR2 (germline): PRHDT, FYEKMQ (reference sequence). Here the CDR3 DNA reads TGTGCCAGTCATCGGGGGGGAGACTATGGCTACACCTTC. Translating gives CASHRGGDYGYTF.

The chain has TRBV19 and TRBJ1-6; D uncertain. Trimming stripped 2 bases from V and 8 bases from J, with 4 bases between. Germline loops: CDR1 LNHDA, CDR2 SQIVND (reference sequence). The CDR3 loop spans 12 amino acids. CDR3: CASSIRDSPLHF. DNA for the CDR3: TGTGCCAGTAGTATACGGGATTCACCCCTCCACTTT.

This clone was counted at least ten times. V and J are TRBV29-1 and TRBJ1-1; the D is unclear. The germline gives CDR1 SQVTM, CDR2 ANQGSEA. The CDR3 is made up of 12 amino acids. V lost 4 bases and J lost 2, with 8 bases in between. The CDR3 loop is CSVAKGNTEAFF. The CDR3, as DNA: TGCAGCGTTGCAAAGGGAAACACTGAAGCTTTCTTT.

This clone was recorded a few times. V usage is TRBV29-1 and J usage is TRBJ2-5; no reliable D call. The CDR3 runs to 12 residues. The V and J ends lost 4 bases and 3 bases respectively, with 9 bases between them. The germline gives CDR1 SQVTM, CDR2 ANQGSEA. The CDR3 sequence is CSVVSRKETQYF. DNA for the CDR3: TGCAGCGTTGTCTCCAGAAAAGAGACCCAGTACTTC.

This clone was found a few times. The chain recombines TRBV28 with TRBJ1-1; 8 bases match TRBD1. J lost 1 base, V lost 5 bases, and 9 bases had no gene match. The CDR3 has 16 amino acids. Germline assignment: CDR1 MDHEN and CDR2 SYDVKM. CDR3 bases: TGTGCCAGCAGTATCGGACAGGGTCGTGAGAACACTGAAGCTTTCTTT. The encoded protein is CASSIGQGRENTEAFF.

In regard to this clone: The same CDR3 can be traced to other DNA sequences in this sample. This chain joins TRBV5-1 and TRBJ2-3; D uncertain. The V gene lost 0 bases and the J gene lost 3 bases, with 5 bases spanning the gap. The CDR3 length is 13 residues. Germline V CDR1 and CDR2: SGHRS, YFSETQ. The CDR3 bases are TGCGCCAGCAGCTTGGGTGAGACAGATACGCAGTATTTT. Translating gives CASSLGETDTQYF.

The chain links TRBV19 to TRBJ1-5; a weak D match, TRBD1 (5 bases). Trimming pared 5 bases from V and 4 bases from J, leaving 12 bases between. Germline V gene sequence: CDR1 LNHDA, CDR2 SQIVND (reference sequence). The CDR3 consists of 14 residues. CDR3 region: CASSGQGGNQPQHF. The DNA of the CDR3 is TGTGCCAGTAGTGGGCAGGGTGGGAATCAGCCCCAGCATTTT.

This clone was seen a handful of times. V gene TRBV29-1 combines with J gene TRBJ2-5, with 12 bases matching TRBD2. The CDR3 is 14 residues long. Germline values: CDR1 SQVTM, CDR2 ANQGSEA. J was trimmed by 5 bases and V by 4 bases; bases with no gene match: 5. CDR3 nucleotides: TGCAGCGTTGTCGCTAGCGGGGGGGCTGAGACCCAGTACTTC. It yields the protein CSVVASGGAETQYF.

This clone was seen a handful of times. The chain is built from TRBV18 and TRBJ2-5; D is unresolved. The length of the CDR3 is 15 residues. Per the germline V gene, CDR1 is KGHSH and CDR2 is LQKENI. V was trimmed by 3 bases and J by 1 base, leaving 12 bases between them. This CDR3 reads CASSPYLSTQETQYF. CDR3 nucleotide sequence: TGTGCCAGCTCACCTTATCTGTCGACCCAAGAGACCCAGTACTTC.

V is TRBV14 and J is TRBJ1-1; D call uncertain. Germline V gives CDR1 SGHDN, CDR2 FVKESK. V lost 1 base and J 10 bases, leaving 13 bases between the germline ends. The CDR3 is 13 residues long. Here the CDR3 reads CASSQGLVSGAFF. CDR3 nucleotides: TGTGCCAGCAGCCAAGGGTTGGTGTCGGGAGCTTTCTTT.

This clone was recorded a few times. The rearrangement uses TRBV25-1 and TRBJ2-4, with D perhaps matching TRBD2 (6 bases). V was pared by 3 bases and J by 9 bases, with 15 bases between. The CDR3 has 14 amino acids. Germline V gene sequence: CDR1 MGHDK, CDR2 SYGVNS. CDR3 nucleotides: TGTGCCAGCAGTGATCGAGGGTCCGGGGGCATTCAGTACTTC. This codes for CASSDRGSGGIQYF. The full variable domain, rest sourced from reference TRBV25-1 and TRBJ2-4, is EADIYQTPRYLVIGTGKKITLECSQTMGHDKMYWYQQDPGMELHLIHYSYGVNSTEKGDLSSESTVSRIRTEHFPLTLESARPSHTSQYLCASSDRGSGGIQYFGAGTRLSVL.

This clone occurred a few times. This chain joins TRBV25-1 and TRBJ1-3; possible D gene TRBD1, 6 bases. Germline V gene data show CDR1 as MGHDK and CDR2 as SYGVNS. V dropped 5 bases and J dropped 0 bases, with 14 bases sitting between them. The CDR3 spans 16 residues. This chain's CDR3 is CASSSRGSYSGNTIYF. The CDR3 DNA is TGTGCCAGCAGTTCTAGGGGGTCATACTCTGGAAACACCATATATTTT.

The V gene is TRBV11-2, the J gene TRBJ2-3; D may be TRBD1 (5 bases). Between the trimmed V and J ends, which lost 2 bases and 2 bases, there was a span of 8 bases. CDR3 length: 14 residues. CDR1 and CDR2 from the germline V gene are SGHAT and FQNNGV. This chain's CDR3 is CASSLHRSTDTQYF. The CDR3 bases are TGTGCCAGCAGCTTACACAGGTCCACAGATACGCAGTATTTT.

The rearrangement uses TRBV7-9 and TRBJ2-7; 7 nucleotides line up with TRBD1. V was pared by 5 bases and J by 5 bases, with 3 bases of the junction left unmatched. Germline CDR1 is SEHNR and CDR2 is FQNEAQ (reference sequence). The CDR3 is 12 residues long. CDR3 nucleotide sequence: TGTGCCAGCAGCCGGGACAGCCACGAGCAGTACTTC. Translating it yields CASSRDSHEQYF.

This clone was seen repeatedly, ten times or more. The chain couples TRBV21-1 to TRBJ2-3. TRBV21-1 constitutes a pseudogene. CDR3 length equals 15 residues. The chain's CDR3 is CASSLQALAGDTQYF. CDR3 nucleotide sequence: TGTGCCAGCAGCCTCCAGGCGTTAGCTGGAGATACGCAGTATTTT.

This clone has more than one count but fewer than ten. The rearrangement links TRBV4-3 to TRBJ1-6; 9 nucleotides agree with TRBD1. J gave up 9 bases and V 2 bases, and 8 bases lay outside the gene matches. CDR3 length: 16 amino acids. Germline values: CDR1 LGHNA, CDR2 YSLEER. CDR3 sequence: CASSQNSGTGTSPLHF. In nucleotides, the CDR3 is TGCGCCAGCAGCCAAAATTCCGGGACAGGGACTTCACCCCTCCACTTT.